Included here is one T cell receptor (beta chain) sequence, with context. The CDR3 spans 17 residues. V was cut by 2 bases and J by 3 bases, with 17 bases left in between. Germline V gives CDR1 SGHNT, CDR2 YYREEE (reference sequence). Here immunoSEQ multiplex PCR was the method, and the copy in TCRdb shows in-frame clones only, minus some. The sample lists around 55,000 clones, around 84% seen once, with roughly 5.8% in the top ten. The record originates from a study of blood T cell repertoires in COVID-19. The chain couples TRBV5-4 to TRBJ2-2, with a weak D call TRBD1 (6 bases). This receptor was identified in a human donor in a cohort sampled during active or convalescent COVID-19. What was sequenced was peripheral blood. CDR3 nucleotides: TGTGCCAGCAGCTTTCCGGCAGGGGCCCAGGACACCGGGGAGCTGTTTTTT. This sequence encodes CASSFPAGAQDTGELFF.